These T cell receptor beta chains were read from a single sample in a study of blood T cell repertoires in COVID-19. Sequencing was performed with immunoSEQ multiplex PCR; in TCRdb, only in-frame clones are kept and a portion is missing. The data contain approximately 190,000 clones, around 86% of them singletons. Source material: PBMCs or T cells enriched from blood (not recorded which). The receptors originated from a woman aged 40 to 50 in a cohort exposed to, infected with or recovered from COVID-19 (not recorded which). The CDR3 runs from the conserved cysteine through the conserved F or W. The D gene is left open where the match is weak. Expanded clones get a size class; other rows say once, few or many, or leave the size out.

J gene | CDR3 length | D gene | V gene | clone size | CDR3 DNA | CDR3 protein
TRBJ1-3 | 12 | - | TRBV11-2 | - | TGTGCCAGCAGCTTAGTACGGGACACCATATATTTT | CASSLVRDTIYF
TRBJ1-2 | 13 | - | TRBV21-1 | - | TGTGCCAGCAGCAGGGAGCCCTTCTATGGCTACACCTTC | CASSREPFYGYTF
TRBJ1-2 | 15 | TRBD1 | TRBV5-1 | few | TGCGCCAGCAGCGGAGGGACAGCAGTTTTCGGTGGCTACACCTTC | CASSGGTAVFGGYTF
TRBJ2-7 | 14 | - | TRBV4-1 | - | TGCGCCAGCAGCCAAGAAGGAGGCAGCGACGAGCAGTACTTC | CASSQEGGSDEQYF
TRBJ2-5 | 15 | - | TRBV27 | - | TGTGCCAGCAGTTTCGGAGGGGCTGGAGAAGAGACCCAGTACTTC | CASSFGGAGEETQYF
TRBJ2-7 | 16 | TRBD2 | TRBV29-1 | - | TGCAGCGTTGTATGGTTGGCGGGAGGGCTTTCCTACGAGCAGTACTTC | CSVVWLAGGLSYEQYF
TRBJ1-2 | 14 | TRBD1 | TRBV7-9 | few | TGTGCCAGCAGCCCCCCGGGACAGGGCTATGGCTACACCTTC | CASSPPGQGYGYTF
TRBJ2-2 | 16 | - | TRBV4-2 | - | TGTGCCAGCAGCCAAGAATTCGGGAGCCTCACCGGGGAGCTGTTTTTT | CASSQEFGSLTGELFF
TRBJ2-5 | 14 | TRBD2 | TRBV5-4 | few | TGTGCCAGCGGGAGCGCGGGGGGCGAAGAGACCCAGTACTTC | CASGSAGGEETQYF
TRBJ1-2 | 14 | - | TRBV4-2 | once | TGTGCCAGCAGCCAAGATGGGGGGGCCTATGGCTACACCTTC | CASSQDGGAYGYTF
TRBJ1-1 | 14 | - | TRBV6-5 | - | TGTGCCAGCAGTTACTCGGAGCGGTATACTGAAGCTTTCTTT | CASSYSERYTEAFF
TRBJ2-7 | 14 | TRBD1 | TRBV5-4 | - | TGTGCCAGCAGCGACAGGGGGCTCTCCTACGAGCAGTACTTC | CASSDRGLSYEQYF
TRBJ1-2 | 12 | TRBD1 | TRBV12-3/TRBV12-4 | - | TGTGCCAGCAGGGGACAGGACATTGGCTACACCTTC | CASRGQDIGYTF
TRBJ2-7 | 16 | TRBD2 | TRBV11-2 | - | TGTGCCAGCAGCCCCCGGAGCGCGGGGGGGGCCTACGAGCAGTACTTC | CASSPRSAGGAYEQYF
TRBJ1-3 | 13 | - | TRBV20-1 | - | TGCAGTGCTAGTACAGACTCTGGAAACACCATATATTTT | CSASTDSGNTIYF
TRBJ2-5 | 15 | - | TRBV4-2 | - | TGTGCCAGCAGCCACAAGGACTCCCCCCAAGAGACCCAGTACTTC | CASSHKDSPQETQYF
TRBJ2-7 | 15 | TRBD1 | TRBV5-5 | - | TGTGCCAGCAGCTTGAGGGACAGGGAGTGGTACGAGCAGTACTTC | CASSLRDREWYEQYF
TRBJ1-5 | 14 | TRBD1 | TRBV19 | - | TGTGCCAGTAGCCGGACAGGGGACAATCAGCCCCAGCATTTT | CASSRTGDNQPQHF
TRBJ2-1 | 17 | - | TRBV21-1 | - | TGTGCCAGCAGCCGGGGTAGCGGGACCCGGGGGTACAATGAGCAGTTCTTC | CASSRGSGTRGYNEQFF
TRBJ2-1 | 12 | - | TRBV4-1 | - | TGCGCCAGCAGCCAGCAAGCCAATGAGCAGTTCTTC | CASSQQANEQFF
TRBJ2-2 | 14 | - | TRBV11-3 | once | TGTGCCAGCAGCCGCCGGGGGTACACCGGGGAGCTGTTTTTT | CASSRRGYTGELFF
TRBJ1-1 | 15 | TRBD1 | TRBV7-9 | once | TGTGCCAGCAGCTGGGACAGGGGAAGGAACACTGAAGCTTTCTTT | CASSWDRGRNTEAFF
TRBJ1-1 | 17 | - | TRBV11-2 | - | TGTGCCAGCAGCTTATTACTGCGCGGAGAATTGAACACTGAAGCTTTCTTT | CASSLLLRGELNTEAFF
TRBJ1-5 | 12 | - | TRBV27 | - | TGTGCCAGCAGTTTACTCGGTCAGCCCCAGCATTTT | CASSLLGQPQHF
TRBJ2-1 | 14 | TRBD2 | TRBV10-2 | - | TGCGCCAGCAGTATGACTAGCGGGAGAATTGAGCAGTTCTTC | CASSMTSGRIEQFF
TRBJ1-1 | 13 | - | TRBV5-1 | once | TGCGCCAGCAGCTGGGGGAGGGACACTGAAGCTTTCTTT | CASSWGRDTEAFF
TRBJ1-1 | 14 | TRBD1 | TRBV18 | many | TGTGCCAGCTCTCGGGGACAGGGTGAGAGTGAAGCTTTCTTT | CASSRGQGESEAFF
TRBJ2-5 | 18 | - | TRBV5-1 | - | TGCGCCAGCAGCTTGCATCCGGGGAAGGAGGTCGGCCAAGAGACCCAGTACTTC | CASSLHPGKEVGQETQYF
TRBJ2-2 | 15 | TRBD2 | TRBV19 | few | TGTGCCAGTAGTAAAGTAGCGGGAGTGACCGGGGAGCTGTTTTTT | CASSKVAGVTGELFF
TRBJ2-1 | 13 | TRBD2 | TRBV29-1 | - | TGCAGCGTTGTACTAGCGGGAGTCAATGAGCAGTTCTTC | CSVVLAGVNEQFF
TRBJ2-1 | 17 | TRBD2 | TRBV9 | few | TGTGCCAGCAGTTATCCTCTGGTAGCGGGAGGGCCCAATGAGCAGTTCTTC | CASSYPLVAGGPNEQFF
TRBJ2-2 | 15 | - | TRBV11-3 | - | TGTGCCAGCAGCTTACAGGGTACGGACACCGGGGAGCTGTTTTTT | CASSLQGTDTGELFF
TRBJ2-1 | 13 | - | TRBV5-4 | - | TGTGCCAGCAGCCGTTCTCAGGGGAATGAGCAGTTCTTC | CASSRSQGNEQFF
TRBJ1-5 | 14 | - | TRBV7-9 | - | TGTGCCAGCAGCTTAGACGGGGACAATCAGCCCCAGCATTTT | CASSLDGDNQPQHF
TRBJ1-2 | 13 | - | TRBV14 | - | TGTGCCAGCAGCCACACTCCTAACTATGGCTACACCTTC | CASSHTPNYGYTF
TRBJ1-6 | 18 | - | TRBV5-4 | - | TGTGCCAGCAGCTTGGCCTCGCAAAGGAACACAGTAAATTCACCCCTCCACTTT | CASSLASQRNTVNSPLHF
TRBJ1-2 | 16 | - | TRBV9 | - | TGTGCCAGCAGCGTAGAGGGCAGGACTTCTAACTATGGCTACACCTTC | CASSVEGRTSNYGYTF
TRBJ2-5 | 16 | - | TRBV11-2 | - | TGTGCCAGCAGCTTTTTGGAAAAGCGGTTAAAAGAGACCCAGTACTTC | CASSFLEKRLKETQYF
TRBJ2-2 | 15 | - | TRBV9 | - | TGTGCCAGCAGCCCAACGGGGTCCGTGGCCGGGGAGCTGTTTTTT | CASSPTGSVAGELFF
TRBJ1-2 | 14 | - | TRBV7-8 | - | TGTGCCAGCAGCTCCGGGACTGCCTTACATGGCTACACCTTC | CASSSGTALHGYTF
TRBJ2-1 | 13 | - | TRBV7-2 | - | TGTGCCAGCAGCTCTCAACAGGTCGCTGAGCAGTTCTTC | CASSSQQVAEQFF
TRBJ1-2 | 15 | - | TRBV20-1 | - | TGCAGTGCTAGTCTCACAGGGCCCTATAACTATGGCTACACCTTC | CSASLTGPYNYGYTF
TRBJ1-3 | 15 | TRBD1 | TRBV6-6 | - | TGTGCCAGCAGACATAGGGGGCGCAAAGGAAACACCATATATTTT | CASRHRGRKGNTIYF
TRBJ1-1 | 13 | - | TRBV4-2 | - | TGTGCCAGCAGCCAAGTGCAGGGCTCTGAAGCTTTCTTT | CASSQVQGSEAFF
TRBJ1-2 | 13 | - | TRBV28 | - | TGTGCCAGCAGTCCAGGGAAGAACTATGGCTACACCTTC | CASSPGKNYGYTF
TRBJ2-5 | 17 | - | TRBV24-1 | - | TGTGCCACCAGTGAACCCGATTCCAGGGGAGAGCAAGAGACCCAGTACTTC | CATSEPDSRGEQETQYF
TRBJ1-1 | 15 | - | TRBV7-9 | - | TGTGCCAGCAGCCCCCGACGGAGCATGAACACTGAAGCTTTCTTT | CASSPRRSMNTEAFF
TRBJ2-7 | 12 | - | TRBV12-3/TRBV12-4 | - | TGTGCCAGCAGTTTCCCCACCTACGAGCAGTACTTC | CASSFPTYEQYF
TRBJ2-7 | 17 | TRBD2 | TRBV27 | - | TGTGCCAGCAGTAGACTAGCGGGAGGGCCGGGGTCCTACGAGCAGTACTTC | CASSRLAGGPGSYEQYF
TRBJ1-2 | 12 | TRBD1 | TRBV6-2/TRBV6-3 | - | TGTGCCAGCAGTCAGGGGGAGTATGGCTACACCTTC | CASSQGEYGYTF